This T cell receptor (beta chain) was sequenced during a study of shared clonotypes between healthy human individuals. Trimming removed 4 bases at V and 2 bases at J, with 14 bases between. The germline gives CDR1 MGHRA, CDR2 YSYEKL. The CDR3 runs 15 residues. Points from the study as a whole: Clonotype sharing among the donors was expected to vary with sequencing depth.

This clone was recorded many times. Its specificity is unknown. Donors included only healthy HIV-negative adults lacking recent acute infections or vaccinations. Within Nashville, Tennessee resided all donors, each a Caucasian adult. Each unsorted PBMC replicate got 300 ng genomic DNA, around 30,000 genomes. Some clones are missing from TCRdb's copy, which holds only in-frame ones; the method was immunoSEQ multiplex PCR. Counted here are roughly 480,000 clones, about 80% occurring once; the ten biggest clones make up 12%. Sequencing was done on a sample of PBMCs. The receptor comes from a woman aged 40 to 50 in good health. Some clones in this sample may be carry-over from other donors' samples. The rearrangement joins TRBV4-1 to TRBJ2-5; D possibly corresponds to TRBD2 (5 bases). The CDR3 sequence: CASSRQSRRQETQYF. CDR3 DNA: TGCGCCAGCAGCCGCCAGTCGAGGAGGCAAGAGACCCAGTACTTC.